This TCR beta chain was documented in a study of Graves' ophthalmopathy and Graves' hyperthyroidism (dated by TCRdb to about 2018). Background on the whole study: A patient counted as having stable hyperthyroidism if there was no progression to ophthalmopathy within 18 months of follow-up. To tell Graves' ophthalmopathy apart from Graves' hyperthyroidism, and to predict which patients would progress to ophthalmopathy, the study relied on TCR beta repertoire signatures. T-cell repertoires of thyroid tissue and blood were compared in about 6 hyperthyroidism patients. An independent validation cohort comprised roughly 20 hyperthyroidism patients and 15 to 17 patients who later progressed from hyperthyroidism to ophthalmopathy. Once sampling was done, hyperthyroidism patients were given methimazole at a starting dose of 30 mg daily, while ophthalmopathy patients were given high-dose intravenous methylprednisolone. In total, over 130 blood samples were TCR-sequenced: under 45 ophthalmopathy, 80 or so hyperthyroidism and some 17 hyperthyroidism-to-ophthalmopathy patients. To explore V-J signatures that distinguish ophthalmopathy from hyperthyroidism, a discovery set of roughly 98 patients was enrolled, made up of around 40 with ophthalmopathy and roughly 57 with stable hyperthyroidism.

For repertoire sequencing, the TCR beta CDR3 regions were amplified from RNA transcripts. HTBI primers and the Qiagen OneStep RT-PCR kit were used in a first-round RT-PCR, which was followed by a second-round multiplex PCR, size selection and purification. Libraries were sequenced paired-end with 100 bp reads on an Illumina HiSeq2000. As for how the authors treated the data: SOAPnuke was used to process the reads, removing any read that contained adapters or uncalled bases, had a mean Phred below 15, or lacked an exact match to the constant primer or identifier. High-quality paired reads were merged with COPE v1.2.5. Each unique nucleotide sequence was treated as a clonotype, and MiTCR v1.1 was used to align the clonotypes to the IMGT TRB V, D and J references. Analysis was restricted to V-J combinations with a frequency above 0.0001, which covered about 99% of repertoires. For each V-J combination, a TCR clonal expansion and chaos score was defined as F50 clonal expansion divided by the chaos observed in the TCRdist matrix. Welch's t-statistics and random forest were used to reduce the features to about 14 V-J combinations, which were then used as input to a naive Bayes classifier. Thyroid-blood repertoire similarity was quantified with the Morisita-Horn index. The raw public reads went through TCRdb reprocessing: fastp at Q25, MiXCR clone calling, in-frame beta chains kept. Each entry is one CDR3 protein sequence, shown with its most common DNA and genes. TCRdb, rather than the study authors, made the V and J calls. The sample includes around 590,000 distinct CDR3 sequences, with under 45% observed a single time. The leading ten clones occupy approximately 4.1% of the sample.

Comment on this clonotype: What antigen it recognizes has not been identified. Base qualities are not at hand, and no much larger clone is one base apart.

Hyperthyroidism patients were newly diagnosed, were aged 18 to 65 years, and had a disease duration under 2 months. Anyone with other autoimmune diseases, uncontrolled infections, pregnancy or lactation was excluded from the study. Diagnosis relied on clinical symptoms, serum thyroxine, TRAb, thyroid ultrasound and orbital computed tomography. Total RNA was extracted with Trizol reagent and quality-checked on an Agilent 2100 Bioanalyzer. The paper's findings and limits, for the study overall: Most of the expanded thyroid clonotypes with a frequency above 0.001 were also detected in blood, and it was suggested that the thyroid immune response may be reflected by blood repertoires. In cross-validation, the 13-signature model distinguished ophthalmopathy from stable hyperthyroidism with about 90% sensitivity and 81% to 82% specificity, while in the test set the corresponding values were approximately 79% and 70%. In validation, the model predicted ophthalmopathy progression with about 71% sensitivity and approximately 72% specificity; 12 predicted patients were CT-confirmed with GO in a median of approximately six months. Sample size was not predetermined statistically, and investigators were not blinded to group allocation.

The germline V gene provides CDR1 SQVTM and CDR2 ANQGSEA. V gives up 4 bases and J gives up 5 bases, and the segment between their germline ends measures 11 bases. From the cysteine up to the phenylalanine, the CDR3 has a length of 13 residues. Kept here is only the CDR3 DNA, which spans 39 bases and is read in frame from base 1. The chain couples TRBV29-1 to TRBJ2-2; no D gene call is confident. The TCR sequence derives from an adult man with Graves' hyperthyroidism. Sequencing was performed on peripheral blood or thyroid tissue (not recorded which). At the DNA level, the sequence is TGCAGCGTTGGACGGCCCGGGACCGGGGAGCTGTTTTTT. This translates into CSVGRPGTGELFF.